A selection of T cell receptor beta chains follows, all from one sample in a study of T cell responses to AZD1222 COVID-19 vaccine. Sequencing used immunoSEQ multiplex PCR; TCRdb keeps in-frame clones, though not all of them. Among around 100,000 clones listed, around 91% were seen once. Here the sequenced sample was peripheral blood, taken on day 0 of AZD1222 vaccination. The source is an adult in good health. The CDR3 runs from the conserved cysteine through the conserved F or W. A D gene is named only where the DNA matches it firmly. Clone size is not always given. Where it is, it says once, few, many or a class for expanded clones.

D gene: -
CDR3 length: 14
J gene: TRBJ2-7
clone size: -
V gene: TRBV7-9
CDR3 protein: CASSPPVRAHEQYF
CDR3 DNA: TGTGCCAGCAGCCCTCCGGTCAGGGCCCACGAGCAGTACTTC

D gene: TRBD1
CDR3 length: 16
J gene: TRBJ2-3
clone size: -
V gene: TRBV7-8
CDR3 protein: CASSLGQGPRADTQYF
CDR3 DNA: TGTGCCAGCAGCCTGGGACAGGGCCCCAGGGCAGATACGCAGTATTTT

D gene: -
CDR3 length: 15
J gene: TRBJ2-7
clone size: -
V gene: TRBV15
CDR3 protein: CATSRDGRNPYEQYF
CDR3 DNA: TGTGCCACCAGCAGAGATGGGAGAAACCCCTACGAGCAGTACTTC

D gene: TRBD1
CDR3 length: 15
J gene: TRBJ1-5
clone size: -
V gene: TRBV6-5
CDR3 protein: CASSPGTGTNQPQHF
CDR3 DNA: TGTGCCAGCAGTCCCGGGACAGGGACAAATCAGCCCCAGCATTTT

D gene: TRBD1
CDR3 length: 15
J gene: TRBJ1-5
clone size: -
V gene: TRBV7-8
CDR3 protein: CASSLVGQGGQPQHF
CDR3 DNA: TGTGCCAGCAGCTTAGTCGGACAGGGCGGCCAGCCCCAGCATTTT

D gene: -
CDR3 length: 16
J gene: TRBJ1-3
clone size: -
V gene: TRBV2
CDR3 protein: CASRGHLVLSGNTIYF
CDR3 DNA: TGTGCCAGCAGGGGTCATCTCGTCCTCTCTGGAAACACCATATATTTT

D gene: -
CDR3 length: 13
J gene: TRBJ1-1
clone size: -
V gene: TRBV2
CDR3 protein: CASSGQKNTEAFF
CDR3 DNA: TGTGCCAGCAGTGGACAGAAGAACACTGAAGCTTTCTTT

D gene: -
CDR3 length: 17
J gene: TRBJ1-5
clone size: -
V gene: TRBV6-4
CDR3 protein: CASSLGTDSVGNQPQHF
CDR3 DNA: TGTGCCAGCAGCCTTGGGACGGACTCGGTGGGCAATCAGCCCCAGCATTTT

D gene: -
CDR3 length: 14
J gene: TRBJ2-7
clone size: -
V gene: TRBV7-3
CDR3 protein: CASSLVGGAEEQYF
CDR3 DNA: TGTGCCAGCAGCTTAGTAGGGGGGGCTGAAGAGCAGTACTTC

D gene: -
CDR3 length: 13
J gene: TRBJ2-1
clone size: once
V gene: TRBV12-3/TRBV12-4
CDR3 protein: CASSFFVGDEQFF
CDR3 DNA: TGTGCCAGCAGTTTTTTTGTAGGGGATGAGCAGTTCTTC

D gene: -
CDR3 length: 15
J gene: TRBJ1-5
clone size: -
V gene: TRBV4-1
CDR3 protein: CASSQGDQRKQPQHF
CDR3 DNA: TGCGCCAGCAGCCAAGGAGACCAGCGGAAACAGCCCCAGCATTTT

D gene: -
CDR3 length: 13
J gene: TRBJ1-2
clone size: -
V gene: TRBV25-1
CDR3 protein: CASSGRPNYGYTF
CDR3 DNA: TGTGCCAGCAGTGGGAGGCCTAACTATGGCTACACCTTC

D gene: -
CDR3 length: 15
J gene: TRBJ1-1
clone size: -
V gene: TRBV27
CDR3 protein: CARPYSGALNTEAFF
CDR3 DNA: TGTGCCAGGCCTTACTCAGGGGCTCTGAACACTGAAGCTTTCTTT

D gene: TRBD1
CDR3 length: 13
J gene: TRBJ1-2
clone size: once
V gene: TRBV29-1
CDR3 protein: CSVRTGDPSGYTF
CDR3 DNA: TGCAGCGTGAGGACAGGGGACCCGTCTGGCTACACCTTC

D gene: -
CDR3 length: 18
J gene: TRBJ1-3
clone size: -
V gene: TRBV4-1
CDR3 protein: CASSLRDSDVSSGNTIYF
CDR3 DNA: TGCGCCAGCAGCCTTAGAGACTCTGACGTTAGCTCTGGAAACACCATATATTTT

D gene: -
CDR3 length: 14
J gene: TRBJ2-5
clone size: once
V gene: TRBV6-6
CDR3 protein: CASSYSRNQETQYF
CDR3 DNA: TGTGCCAGCAGTTACTCACGAAACCAAGAGACCCAGTACTTC

D gene: -
CDR3 length: 14
J gene: TRBJ1-2
clone size: -
V gene: TRBV5-1
CDR3 protein: CASSLGSYNYGYTF
CDR3 DNA: TGCGCCAGCAGCTTGGGTTCCTATAACTATGGCTACACCTTC

D gene: -
CDR3 length: 15
J gene: TRBJ1-1
clone size: -
V gene: TRBV6-5
CDR3 protein: CASTNWRTLTTEAFF
CDR3 DNA: TGTGCCAGCACAAACTGGCGGACGTTAACAACTGAAGCTTTCTTT

D gene: -
CDR3 length: 14
J gene: TRBJ1-2
clone size: -
V gene: TRBV9
CDR3 protein: CASSVAGGDYGYTF
CDR3 DNA: TGTGCCAGCAGCGTAGCCGGGGGGGACTACGGCTACACCTTC

D gene: -
CDR3 length: 13
J gene: TRBJ1-1
clone size: -
V gene: TRBV11-2
CDR3 protein: CASSSQLNTEAFF
CDR3 DNA: TGTGCCAGCAGCTCACAGCTGAACACTGAAGCTTTCTTT

D gene: -
CDR3 length: 14
J gene: TRBJ2-7
clone size: -
V gene: TRBV2
CDR3 protein: CASSEALGVREQYF
CDR3 DNA: TGTGCCAGCAGTGAAGCACTAGGGGTGAGGGAGCAGTACTTC

D gene: -
CDR3 length: 12
J gene: TRBJ1-2
clone size: -
V gene: TRBV6-6
CDR3 protein: CASSRENYGYTF
CDR3 DNA: TGTGCCAGCAGCAGAGAAAACTATGGCTACACCTTC

D gene: -
CDR3 length: 15
J gene: TRBJ1-5
clone size: -
V gene: TRBV12-5
CDR3 protein: CASGLVVGPHQPQHF
CDR3 DNA: TGTGCTAGTGGTTTGGTAGTAGGGCCGCATCAGCCCCAGCATTTT

D gene: -
CDR3 length: 15
J gene: TRBJ1-5
clone size: -
V gene: TRBV7-6
CDR3 protein: CASSLETGYNQPQHF
CDR3 DNA: TGTGCCAGCAGCTTAGAGACCGGATACAATCAGCCCCAGCATTTT

D gene: -
CDR3 length: 15
J gene: TRBJ1-5
clone size: -
V gene: TRBV7-8
CDR3 protein: CASSPGTFRDQPQHF
CDR3 DNA: TGTGCCAGCAGCCCGGGGACATTTCGTGATCAGCCCCAGCATTTT

D gene: TRBD1
CDR3 length: 16
J gene: TRBJ1-2
clone size: -
V gene: TRBV5-1
CDR3 protein: CASSLARDRGGNGYTF
CDR3 DNA: TGCGCCAGCAGCTTGGCCCGGGACAGGGGGGGAAATGGCTACACCTTC

D gene: TRBD1
CDR3 length: 16
J gene: TRBJ2-3
clone size: -
V gene: TRBV15
CDR3 protein: CATSRAGDRATDTQYF
CDR3 DNA: TGTGCCACCAGCAGAGCTGGAGACAGGGCGACAGATACGCAGTATTTT

D gene: -
CDR3 length: 15
J gene: TRBJ2-1
clone size: -
V gene: TRBV11-2
CDR3 protein: CASSSLGGPYNEQFF
CDR3 DNA: TGTGCCAGCAGCTCTTTAGGGGGGCCCTACAATGAGCAGTTCTTC

D gene: -
CDR3 length: 13
J gene: TRBJ2-1
clone size: -
V gene: TRBV5-6
CDR3 protein: CASSLDLGNEQFF
CDR3 DNA: TGTGCCAGCAGCTTGGATTTGGGCAATGAGCAGTTCTTC

D gene: -
CDR3 length: 15
J gene: TRBJ2-7
clone size: few
V gene: TRBV7-9
CDR3 protein: CASSFGGGPTYEQYF
CDR3 DNA: TGTGCCAGCAGCTTTGGTGGGGGGCCCACCTACGAGCAGTACTTC

D gene: -
CDR3 length: 13
J gene: TRBJ1-2
clone size: -
V gene: TRBV4-1
CDR3 protein: CASSSGENYGYTF
CDR3 DNA: TGCGCCAGCAGCTCCGGGGAGAACTATGGCTACACCTTC

D gene: -
CDR3 length: 14
J gene: TRBJ2-5
clone size: -
V gene: TRBV5-6
CDR3 protein: CASSLVGTQETQYF
CDR3 DNA: TGTGCCAGCAGCTTGGTGGGCACTCAAGAGACCCAGTACTTC

D gene: -
CDR3 length: 16
J gene: TRBJ2-3
clone size: -
V gene: TRBV6-5
CDR3 protein: CASSYSSGGAFDTQYF
CDR3 DNA: TGTGCCAGCAGTTACTCCAGTGGGGGGGCCTTTGATACGCAGTATTTT

D gene: -
CDR3 length: 18
J gene: TRBJ1-4
clone size: -
V gene: TRBV6-1
CDR3 protein: CASSEALLGTMINEKLFF
CDR3 DNA: TGTGCCAGCAGTGAAGCGCTTCTTGGGACAATGATAAATGAAAAACTGTTTTTT

D gene: TRBD1
CDR3 length: 15
J gene: TRBJ2-2
clone size: -
V gene: TRBV24-1
CDR3 protein: CATSDGDRDTGELFF
CDR3 DNA: TGTGCCACCAGTGATGGGGACAGGGACACCGGGGAGCTGTTTTTT